This T cell receptor beta chain is drawn from a study of blood T cells in healthy people across ages. General observations from the study: The study found TCR beta diversity correlated strongly with naive T cell percentage. More naive CD4+ cells and higher diversity were found in long-lived than in aged donors. Considered underestimates were the diversity estimates obtained from one million T cells.

V lost 4 bases and J 0 bases, leaving 13 bases between the germline ends. The CDR3 runs to 15 residues. CDR1 is DFQATT, CDR2 SNEGSKA, per germline (reference sequence). Concerning this clonotype itself: Its antigen is unidentified.

Aged roughly 6 to 95, donors were systemically healthy Caucasians from Russia. Then a second PCR, running roughly 6 to 11 cycles, was carried out with a sample-barcoded 5' primer and a J-beta primer mix. TCRdb ran MiXCR on the 5' RACE reads and lists one entry per CDR3 protein. The sample shows 1.5 million to 2 million distinct CDR3 sequences, about 30% of them seen only once. The clonotype comes from a young woman in good health. The chain couples TRBV20-1 to TRBJ1-5; no firm D call. Sequencing input: blood. The CDR3 DNA sequence: TGCAGTGCTAAAACGGGTTCTTATAGCAATCAGCCCCAGCATTTT. Residues: CSAKTGSYSNQPQHF.